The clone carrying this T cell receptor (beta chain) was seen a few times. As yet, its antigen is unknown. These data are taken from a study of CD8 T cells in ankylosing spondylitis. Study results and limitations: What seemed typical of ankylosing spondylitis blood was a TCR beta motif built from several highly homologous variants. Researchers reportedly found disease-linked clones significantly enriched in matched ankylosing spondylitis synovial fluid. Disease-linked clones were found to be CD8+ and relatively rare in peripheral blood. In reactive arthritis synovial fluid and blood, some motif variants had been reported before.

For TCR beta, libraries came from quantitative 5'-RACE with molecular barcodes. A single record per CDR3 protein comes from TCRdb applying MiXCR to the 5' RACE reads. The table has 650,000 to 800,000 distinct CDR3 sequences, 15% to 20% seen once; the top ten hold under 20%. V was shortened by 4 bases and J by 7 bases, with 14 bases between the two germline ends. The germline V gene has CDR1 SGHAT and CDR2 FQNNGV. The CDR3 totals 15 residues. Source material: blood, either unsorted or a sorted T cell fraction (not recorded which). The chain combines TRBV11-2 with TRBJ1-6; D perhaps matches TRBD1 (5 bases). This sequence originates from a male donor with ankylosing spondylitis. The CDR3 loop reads CASSSPGTENSPLHF. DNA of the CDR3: TGTGCCAGCAGCTCACCTGGGACGGAAAATTCACCCCTCCACTTT.